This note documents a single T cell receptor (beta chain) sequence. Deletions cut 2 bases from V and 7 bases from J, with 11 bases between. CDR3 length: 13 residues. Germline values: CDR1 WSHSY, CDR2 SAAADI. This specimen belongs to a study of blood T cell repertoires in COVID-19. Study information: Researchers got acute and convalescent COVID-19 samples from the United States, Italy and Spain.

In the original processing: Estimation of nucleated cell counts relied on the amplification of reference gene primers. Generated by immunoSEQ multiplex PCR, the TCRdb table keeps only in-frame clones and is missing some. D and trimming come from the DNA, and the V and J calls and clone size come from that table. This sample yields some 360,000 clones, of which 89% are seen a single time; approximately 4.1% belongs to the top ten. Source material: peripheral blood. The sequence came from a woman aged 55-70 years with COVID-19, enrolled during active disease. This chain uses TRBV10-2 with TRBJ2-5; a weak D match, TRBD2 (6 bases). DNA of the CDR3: TGCGCCAGCAGTGAGCCGTGGCGGGGGACCCAGTACTTC. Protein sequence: CASSEPWRGTQYF.